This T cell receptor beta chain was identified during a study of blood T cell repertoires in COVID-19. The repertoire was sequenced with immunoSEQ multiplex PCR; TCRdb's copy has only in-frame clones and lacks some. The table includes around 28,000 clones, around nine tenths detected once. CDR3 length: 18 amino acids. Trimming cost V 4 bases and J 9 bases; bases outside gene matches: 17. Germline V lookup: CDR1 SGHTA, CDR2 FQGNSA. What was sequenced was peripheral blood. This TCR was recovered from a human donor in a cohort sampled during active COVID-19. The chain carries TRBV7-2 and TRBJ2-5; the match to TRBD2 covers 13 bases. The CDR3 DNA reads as TGTGCCAGCAGCTCCCCGCCGGGACTAGCGGGACCCCAGTCCGCCCAGTACTTC. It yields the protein CASSSPPGLAGPQSAQYF.